These 12 T cell receptor beta chains came from one sample sequenced in a study of control samples from healthy donors and cancer patients. The repertoire was sequenced with immunoSEQ multiplex PCR; TCRdb's copy has only in-frame clones and lacks some. The profile covers 50,000 to 75,000 clones, with around 90% appearing a single time and almost 6% taken by the ten largest. The sequenced sample consisted of PBMCs. The source is a man between 60 and 75 years old with colorectal cancer.

The CDR3 protein is CASTPRVGHQETQYF. DNA of the CDR3: TGTGCCAGCACCCCCCGAGTGGGGCACCAAGAGACCCAGTACTTC. The rearrangement links TRBV11-2 to TRBJ2-5; D might be TRBD1 (5 bases). Trimming pared 7 bases from V and 0 bases from J, leaving 15 bases between. The CDR3 has 15 amino acids. Per the germline V gene, CDR1 is SGHAT and CDR2 is FQNNGV. The full variable domain, in which reference TRBV11-2 and TRBJ2-5 provide the parts outside the CDR3, is EAGVAQSPRYKIIEKRQSVAFWCNPISGHATLYWYQQILGQGPKLLIQFQNNGVVDDSQLPKDRFSAERLKGVDSTLKIQPAKLEDSAVYLCASTPRVGHQETQYFGPGTRLLVL.

The chain links TRBV7-9 to TRBJ2-1, with TRBD1 identical over 8 bases. V lost 5 bases and J lost 5; bases outside the gene matches: 8. The CDR3 loop spans 15 amino acids. Germline V gene sequence: CDR1 SEHNR, CDR2 FQNEAQ (reference sequence). The CDR3 region has the DNA TGTGCCAGCAGCACCCGAGAGGACAGGGACAATGAGCAGTTCTTC. Translating it yields CASSTREDRDNEQFF.

The chain uses TRBV7-2 and TRBJ2-4; possibly TRBD1 for D (6 bases). The germline gives CDR1 SGHTA, CDR2 FQGNSA. The CDR3 totals 14 residues. Trimming pared 5 bases from V and 7 bases from J, leaving 15 bases between. The CDR3 here is CASSTTGRVNIQYF. CDR3 nucleotide sequence: TGTGCCAGCAGCACGACAGGCCGGGTGAACATTCAGTACTTC.

This clone was picked up a small number of times. The rearrangement joins TRBV30 to TRBJ1-3, with D unclear. Germline lookup yields CDR1 GTSNPN and CDR2 SVGIG (reference sequence). Trimming pared 4 bases from V and 4 bases from J, leaving 14 bases between. The CDR3 extends over 14 amino acids. CDR3 loop: CAWTQVGLGNTIYF. The CDR3 DNA is TGTGCCTGGACTCAGGTCGGGCTGGGAAACACCATATATTTT.

This clone has a handful of counts. V gene TRBV29-1 combines with J gene TRBJ1-2, with a tentative D call TRBD1 (5 bases). CDR1 and CDR2 (germline): SQVTM, ANQGSEA. V gave up 7 bases and J gave up 5 bases, with 14 bases separating them. This CDR3 has 12 residues. The CDR3 DNA sequence: TGCAGCGCTTCATCTCAGGGATATGGCTACACCTTC. It specifies CSASSQGYGYTF. Using reference TRBV29-1 and TRBJ1-2 for the parts outside the CDR3, the full variable domain is SAVISQKPSRDICQRGTSLTIQCQVDSQVTMMFWYRQQPGQSLTLIATANQGSEATYESGFVIDKFPISRPNLTFSTLTVSNMSPEDSSIYLCSASSQGYGYTFGSGTRLTVV.

This rearrangement joins TRBV9 to TRBJ1-6; D possibly corresponds to TRBD1 (5 bases). This CDR3 has 16 residues. The germline V gene has CDR1 SGDLS and CDR2 YYNGEE. The CDR3 DNA reads TGTGCAATAAAGTGGGGGGTCCACCTTTATAATTCACCCCTCCACTTT. Residues: CAIKWGVHLYNSPLHF.

This chain connects TRBV7-9 to TRBJ1-5; 7 bases map to TRBD1. Germline loops: CDR1 SEHNR, CDR2 FQNEAQ (reference sequence). This CDR3 contains 14 residues. Trimming removed 3 bases from V and 2 bases from J; junction bases left unmatched: 1. For the CDR3, the DNA is TGTGCCAGCAGCTTTCAGGGGGGCAATCAGCCCCAGCATTTT. Encoded protein: CASSFQGGNQPQHF. Full variable domain (remainder filled in from reference TRBV7-9 and TRBJ1-5): DTGVSQNPRHKITKRGQNVTFRCDPISEHNRLYWYRQTLGQGPEFLTYFQNEAQLEKSRLLSDRFSAERPKGSFSTLEIQRTEQGDSAMYLCASSFQGGNQPQHFGDGTRLSIL.

The V gene is TRBV7-8, the J gene TRBJ2-2; the D call may be TRBD1 or TRBD2 (5 bases each). Per germline, CDR1 SGHVS and CDR2 FQNEAQ. The CDR3 contains 15 residues. V lost 4 bases, J lost 5 bases, and 14 bases lay in between. The CDR3 loop is CASSSRDPRTGELFF. As DNA, the CDR3 is TGTGCCAGCAGCTCCCGGGACCCCAGGACCGGGGAGCTGTTTTTT.

The chain couples TRBV27 to TRBJ1-1; D is perhaps TRBD1 (6 bases). CDR1 is MNHEY and CDR2 is SMNVEV in the germline V gene (reference sequence). V gave up 5 bases and J gave up 0 bases, with 10 bases separating them. The CDR3 has 14 amino acids. CDR3 DNA: TGTGCCAGCAGTGTGGGACAAATGAACACTGAAGCTTTCTTT. As protein: CASSVGQMNTEAFF.

The genes are TRBV6-5 and TRBJ2-7; TRBD1 matches at 7 bases. This CDR3 is 15 amino acids long. Germline trimming cut 8 bases from V and 2 bases from J; bases unmatched to any gene: 12. CDR1 MNHEY and CDR2 SVGAGI come from the germline V gene. CDR3 protein: CASQAGRGPPYEQYF. CDR3 DNA sequence: TGTGCCAGCCAGGCGGGTAGGGGGCCCCCCTACGAGCAGTACTTC.

This sequence joins TRBV19 and TRBJ2-7, with TRBD2 as a possible D gene (6 bases). Germline V gene lookup returns CDR1 LNHDA and CDR2 SQIVND (reference sequence). The length of the CDR3 is 13 residues. V lost 11 bases, J lost 0 bases, and 14 bases lay in between. The CDR3: CASKGGVSYEQYF. CDR3 nucleotides: TGTGCCTCCAAGGGAGGCGTCTCCTACGAGCAGTACTTC.

About this clone: Other DNA sequences in this specimen translate into the identical CDR3. The V gene is TRBV7-9, the J gene TRBJ2-7, with TRBD1 matching 7 bases. The CDR3 length is 15 residues. The germline gives CDR1 SEHNR, CDR2 FQNEAQ (reference sequence). Trimming took 9 bases from V and 3 from J; bases not matched to a gene: 14. The CDR3 spells CASSRLRGQNYEQYF. CDR3 DNA sequence: TGTGCCAGTAGCCGCCTTAGGGGACAGAACTACGAGCAGTACTTC.